Listed below are T cell receptor beta chains from one sample, sequenced in a study of blood T cell repertoires in COVID-19. Sequencing used immunoSEQ multiplex PCR; TCRdb keeps in-frame clones, though not all of them. Among roughly 48,000 clones listed, 88% were seen once. The sequencing input was peripheral blood. The receptors here all came from a human donor in a cohort sampled during active COVID-19. Each CDR3 is given with its conserved first and last residue. Fields, in order: clone size, V gene, D gene, J gene, CDR3 length, CDR3 DNA, CDR3 protein. The D gene is left open where the match is weak. Some rows mark clone size as missing; the rest say once, few, many or name a class of expanded clone.

abundance: .
v_gene: TRBV2
d_gene: .
j_gene: TRBJ2-3
len: 15
CDR3nt: TGTGCCAGCAGTGAACAGTTGGGAGGCACAGATACGCAGTATTTT
CDR3aa: CASSEQLGGTDTQYF

abundance: .
v_gene: TRBV27
d_gene: .
j_gene: TRBJ1-1
len: 12
CDR3nt: TGTGCCAGCAGTTCACGAGGAACTGAAGCTTTCTTT
CDR3aa: CASSSRGTEAFF

abundance: .
v_gene: TRBV7-2
d_gene: TRBD2
j_gene: TRBJ2-7
len: 17
CDR3nt: TGTGCCAGCAGCTTAGCGGGACTAGCGGGGGGGCTTTACGAGCAGTACTTC
CDR3aa: CASSLAGLAGGLYEQYF

abundance: .
v_gene: TRBV6-6
d_gene: TRBD1
j_gene: TRBJ1-1
len: 12
CDR3nt: TGTGCCAGCAGCCGGGACAGGGAACGAGCTTTCTTT
CDR3aa: CASSRDRERAFF

abundance: .
v_gene: TRBV14
d_gene: TRBD2
j_gene: TRBJ2-7
len: 16
CDR3nt: TGTGCCAGCAGCCAATTTATTAGCGGGGGGGCAGACGAGCAGTACTTC
CDR3aa: CASSQFISGGADEQYF

abundance: .
v_gene: TRBV10-3
d_gene: .
j_gene: TRBJ1-1
len: 15
CDR3nt: TGTGCCATCAGTCCCGGGACAAGGATGAACACTGAAGCTTTCTTT
CDR3aa: CAISPGTRMNTEAFF

abundance: .
v_gene: TRBV2
d_gene: .
j_gene: TRBJ2-2
len: 15
CDR3nt: TGTGCCAGCAGGCGGACAGCGTTAGGGACCGGGGAGCTGTTTTTT
CDR3aa: CASRRTALGTGELFF

abundance: .
v_gene: TRBV6-1
d_gene: .
j_gene: TRBJ1-1
len: 12
CDR3nt: TGTGCCAGCAGTGAAGCTGAGAAAAAAGCTTTCTTT
CDR3aa: CASSEAEKKAFF

abundance: .
v_gene: TRBV9
d_gene: .
j_gene: TRBJ2-6
len: 16
CDR3nt: TGTGCCAGCAGTCGTTTAAGGGGTCCCGGGGCCAACGTCCTGACTTTC
CDR3aa: CASSRLRGPGANVLTF

abundance: .
v_gene: TRBV19
d_gene: .
j_gene: TRBJ2-7
len: 11
CDR3nt: TGTGCCACATTGGGGGGTTACGAGCAGTACTTC
CDR3aa: CATLGGYEQYF

abundance: .
v_gene: TRBV18
d_gene: .
j_gene: TRBJ2-7
len: 14
CDR3nt: TGTGCCAGCTCACCCTCCAGGCCCTCCTACGAGCAGTACTTC
CDR3aa: CASSPSRPSYEQYF

abundance: .
v_gene: TRBV30
d_gene: TRBD1
j_gene: TRBJ2-2
len: 15
CDR3nt: TGTGCCTGGAGTGTAACTCAGGGGGTTGCCGGGGAGCTGTTTTTT
CDR3aa: CAWSVTQGVAGELFF

abundance: .
v_gene: TRBV18
d_gene: TRBD1
j_gene: TRBJ1-3
len: 16
CDR3nt: TGTGCCAGCTCACCCTTCGACAGGGGGCTCGGAAACACCATATATTTT
CDR3aa: CASSPFDRGLGNTIYF

abundance: .
v_gene: TRBV10-3
d_gene: .
j_gene: TRBJ1-5
len: 15
CDR3nt: TGTGCCATCAGTGAAGGGCCCAGGGAAGGTCAGCCCCAGCATTTT
CDR3aa: CAISEGPREGQPQHF

abundance: once
v_gene: TRBV7-2
d_gene: TRBD2
j_gene: TRBJ2-7
len: 15
CDR3nt: TGTGCCAGCAGCTTAGGGGGACTAGCGTCCTACGAGCAGTACTTC
CDR3aa: CASSLGGLASYEQYF

abundance: once
v_gene: TRBV29-1
d_gene: .
j_gene: TRBJ2-1
len: 13
CDR3nt: TGCAGCGTTCCGGGACAACTGAACAATGAGCAGTTCTTC
CDR3aa: CSVPGQLNNEQFF

abundance: once
v_gene: TRBV5-6
d_gene: .
j_gene: TRBJ2-5
len: 13
CDR3nt: TGTGCCAGCAGCCACGGTGCGGAAGAGACCCAGTACTTC
CDR3aa: CASSHGAEETQYF

abundance: .
v_gene: TRBV7-2
d_gene: .
j_gene: TRBJ2-3
len: 15
CDR3nt: TGTGCCAGCAGCCCCTGGGGTACAGCGGAAGATACGCAGTATTTT
CDR3aa: CASSPWGTAEDTQYF

abundance: .
v_gene: TRBV6-5
d_gene: .
j_gene: TRBJ2-2
len: 13
CDR3nt: TGTGCCAGCAGGAGGGAGAACACCGGGGAGCTGTTTTTT
CDR3aa: CASRRENTGELFF

abundance: once
v_gene: TRBV6-5
d_gene: TRBD2
j_gene: TRBJ2-4
len: 12
CDR3nt: TGTGCCAGCAGCCTCAGCGGGGCCTCACAGTACTTC
CDR3aa: CASSLSGASQYF

abundance: .
v_gene: TRBV2
d_gene: .
j_gene: TRBJ1-5
len: 15
CDR3nt: TGTGCCAGCAGCCGGGACAACTCTGGGAATCAGCCCCAGCATTTT
CDR3aa: CASSRDNSGNQPQHF

abundance: .
v_gene: TRBV7-9
d_gene: .
j_gene: TRBJ1-1
len: 15
CDR3nt: TGTGCCAGCAGCTTAGATCTGGGGGGGTCCACTGAAGCTTTCTTT
CDR3aa: CASSLDLGGSTEAFF

abundance: .
v_gene: TRBV6-5
d_gene: .
j_gene: TRBJ1-1
len: 14
CDR3nt: TGTGCCAGCAGCTTGACAGTAACGAACACTGAAGCTTTCTTT
CDR3aa: CASSLTVTNTEAFF

abundance: .
v_gene: TRBV29-1
d_gene: TRBD2
j_gene: TRBJ2-5
len: 17
CDR3nt: TGCAGCGCCTGCCCGGGACTAGCGGGGGGGATGATGGAGACCCAGTACTTC
CDR3aa: CSACPGLAGGMMETQYF

abundance: .
v_gene: TRBV3-1/TRBV3-2
d_gene: .
j_gene: TRBJ2-1
len: 16
CDR3nt: TGTGCCAGCAGCCAAGACCTCCTGGCTAGCGTAAATGAGCAGTTCTTC
CDR3aa: CASSQDLLASVNEQFF

abundance: once
v_gene: TRBV4-3
d_gene: .
j_gene: TRBJ1-5
len: 15
CDR3nt: TGCGCCAGCAGCCCGATATTGACAGGCAATCAGCCCCAGCATTTT
CDR3aa: CASSPILTGNQPQHF

abundance: .
v_gene: TRBV2
d_gene: .
j_gene: TRBJ2-7
len: 17
CDR3nt: TGTGCCAGCATCGTGGATTGGGGAGCGGAGTCTGACTACGAGCAGTACTTC
CDR3aa: CASIVDWGAESDYEQYF

abundance: .
v_gene: TRBV28
d_gene: .
j_gene: TRBJ2-6
len: 17
CDR3nt: TGTGCCAGCAGTTTAAGGCAGGGAAATTCCGGGGCCAACGTCCTGACTTTC
CDR3aa: CASSLRQGNSGANVLTF

abundance: .
v_gene: TRBV5-5
d_gene: .
j_gene: TRBJ1-3
len: 14
CDR3nt: TGTGCCAGCAGCTTTCCAGGATCTGGAAACACCATATATTTT
CDR3aa: CASSFPGSGNTIYF